This T cell receptor (beta chain) was sequenced in a study of blood T cell repertoires in COVID-19. Looked up from germline, CDR1 is SQVTM and CDR2 is ANQGSEA. The CDR3 has 11 residues. The V end lost 6 bases, the J end lost 5 bases, and 10 bases lay between the germline ends. The table came from immunoSEQ multiplex PCR; TCRdb's copy has only in-frame clones and leaves some out. The top ten clones hold approximately 1.6% of a sample with around 130,000 clones, approximately 80% of them seen once. This chain connects TRBV29-1 to TRBJ1-2, with D unresolved. The sample comprised PBMCs or T cells enriched from blood (not recorded which). The clonotype originates from a young woman who had been exposed to COVID-19. CDR3 coding DNA: TGCAGCGTCAGATCAGAATATGGCTACACCTTC. Translation gives CSVRSEYGYTF.